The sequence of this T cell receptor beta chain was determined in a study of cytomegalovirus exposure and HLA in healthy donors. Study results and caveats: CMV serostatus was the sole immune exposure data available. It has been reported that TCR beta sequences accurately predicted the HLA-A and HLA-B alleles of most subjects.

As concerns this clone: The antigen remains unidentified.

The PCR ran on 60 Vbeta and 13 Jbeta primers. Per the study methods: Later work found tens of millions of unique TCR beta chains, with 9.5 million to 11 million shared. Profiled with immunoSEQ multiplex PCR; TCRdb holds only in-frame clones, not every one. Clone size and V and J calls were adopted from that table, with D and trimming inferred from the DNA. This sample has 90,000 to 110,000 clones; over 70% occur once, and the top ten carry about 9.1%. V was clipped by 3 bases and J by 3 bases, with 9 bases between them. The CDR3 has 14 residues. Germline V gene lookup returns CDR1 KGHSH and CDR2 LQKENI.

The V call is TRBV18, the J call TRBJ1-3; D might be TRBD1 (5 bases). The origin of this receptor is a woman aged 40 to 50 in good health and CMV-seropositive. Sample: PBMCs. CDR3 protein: CASSPTGGGNTIYF. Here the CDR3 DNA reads TGTGCCAGCTCACCGACGGGGGGTGGAAACACCATATATTTT.